One and the same sample provided the 27 T cell receptor beta chains below, sequenced in a study of cytomegalovirus exposure and HLA in healthy donors. Use of 60 Vbeta and 13 Jbeta primers characterized the PCR. Sequencing was performed with immunoSEQ multiplex PCR; in TCRdb, only in-frame clones are kept and a portion is missing. The table shows under 250,000 clones, with approximately 85% occurring only once. Sequencing used PBMCs. These receptors were taken from a woman aged 45 to 65 in good health and CMV-seronegative.

The V gene is TRBV21-1, the J gene TRBJ2-2; the D segment call TRBD1 is taken from the table without a DNA check. TRBV21-1 is marked as a pseudogene. The CDR3 contains 14 residues. The CDR3 region has the DNA TGTGCCAGCAGCCAGGACAGGGACACCGGGGAGCTGTTTTTT. Its protein product is CASSQDRDTGELFF.

The chain uses TRBV18 and TRBJ2-1; D possibly corresponds to TRBD2 (5 bases). CDR3 length: 15 residues. Germline loops: CDR1 KGHSH, CDR2 LQKENI. V lost 3 bases to trimming and J lost 7 bases, with 16 bases between them. CDR3: CASSPFFNGLNEQFF. The CDR3 nucleotides are TGTGCCAGCTCACCCTTTTTTAATGGACTTAATGAGCAGTTCTTC.

The chain recombines TRBV19 with TRBJ2-1; 7 bases fit TRBD2. V was clipped by 3 bases and J by 4 bases; unmatched bases: 9. Looked up from germline, CDR1 is LNHDA and CDR2 is SQIVND (reference sequence). This CDR3 is 16 amino acids long. This CDR3 is CASSITSSGVYNEQFF. In nucleotides, the CDR3 is TGTGCCAGTAGTATTACTAGCAGCGGGGTTTACAATGAGCAGTTCTTC. Filled out from reference TRBV19 and TRBJ2-1, the complete variable domain reads DGGITQSPKYLFRKEGQNVTLSCEQNLNHDAMYWYRQDPGQGLRLIYYSQIVNDFQKGDIAEGYSVSREKKESFPLTVTSAQKNPTAFYLCASSITSSGVYNEQFFGPGTRLTVL.

This clone was counted once. V is TRBV2 and J is TRBJ2-6, with D maybe TRBD1 (6 bases). The CDR3 runs 18 residues. V was cut by 6 bases and J by 0 bases, with 18 bases left in between. Germline-derived CDR1 and CDR2 are SNHLY and FYNNEI. Here the CDR3 reads CASRPRTALGSGANVLTF. DNA for the CDR3: TGTGCCAGCAGACCTAGGACAGCACTAGGCTCTGGGGCCAACGTCCTGACTTTC.

This clone was seen only once. The rearrangement joins TRBV5-1 to TRBJ2-1; 10 nucleotides align to TRBD2. Per germline, CDR1 SGHRS and CDR2 YFSETQ. The CDR3 extends over 16 amino acids. Trimming removed 4 bases from V and 0 bases from J; junction bases left unmatched: 4. CDR3 nucleotide sequence: TGCGCCAGCAGCCTCCGACTAGCGGGCTCCTACAATGAGCAGTTCTTC. This codes for CASSLRLAGSYNEQFF.

The chain has TRBV7-6 and TRBJ2-1; 15 bases fit TRBD2. Losses at the gene ends were 5 bases for V and 6 bases for J; bases not matched to a gene: 2. CDR3 size: 15 residues. Germline CDR1 SGHVS, CDR2 FNYEAQ. CDR3 protein: CASSGGLAGGNEQFF. The CDR3 DNA follows: TGTGCCAGCAGCGGGGGACTAGCGGGAGGCAATGAGCAGTTCTTC.

This clone was detected once. This chain uses TRBV20-1 with TRBJ2-7; TRBD1 matches at 9 bases. The trim removed 6 bases at V and 5 bases at J, leaving 2 bases unmatched. The CDR3 is 11 residues long. Germline V CDR1 and CDR2: DFQATT, SNEGSKA (reference sequence). DNA for the CDR3: TGCAGTGCCGGGACAGGGAACGAGCAGTACTTC. This translates into CSAGTGNEQYF.

The J gene is TRBJ1-1, the V gene TRBV27, with 7 bases that match TRBD1. Germline V gene sequence: CDR1 MNHEY, CDR2 SMNVEV (reference sequence). There are 15 residues in the CDR3. The V segment lost 5 bases and the J segment 1 base; nucleotides outside the gene matches: 7. CDR3 coding DNA: TGTGCCAGCAGTCGGAAACAGGGGTCGAACACTGAAGCTTTCTTT. Its protein is CASSRKQGSNTEAFF.

The chain has TRBV7-2 and TRBJ2-1, with D unresolved. From germline, CDR1 is SGHTA and CDR2 FQGNSA. This CDR3 contains 13 residues. Deletions cut 5 bases from V and 4 bases from J, with 9 bases between. The CDR3 region is CASSLETYNEQFF. The CDR3 coding sequence is TGTGCCAGCAGCCTAGAGACTTACAATGAGCAGTTCTTC.

The chain couples TRBV9 to TRBJ2-7; D is unclear. This CDR3 region has 11 residues. Trimming shortened V by 4 bases and J by 4 bases, and 6 bases separated the two germline ends. Germline loops: CDR1 SGDLS, CDR2 YYNGEE. The CDR3 is CASSPHYEQYF. CDR3 DNA sequence: TGTGCCAGCAGCCCCCATTACGAGCAGTACTTC.

The chain links TRBV30 to TRBJ1-1; 9 positions agree with TRBD1. CDR3 size: 16 residues. The trim removed 7 bases at V and 5 bases at J, leaving 17 bases unmatched. Germline V lookup: CDR1 GTSNPN, CDR2 SVGIG (reference sequence). The chain's CDR3 is CAYQTTGTGYLTEAFF. The CDR3 nucleotides are TGTGCCTATCAAACTACGGGGACAGGGTATTTGACTGAAGCTTTCTTT. The entire variable domain, with the rest obtained from reference TRBV30 and TRBJ1-1, is as follows: SQTIHQWPATLVQPVGSPLSLECTVEGTSNPNLYWYRQAAGRGLQLLFYSVGIGQISSEVPQNLSASRPQDRQFILSSKKLLLSDSGFYLCAYQTTGTGYLTEAFFGQGTRLTVV.

Concerning this clone: The junction departs from germline at one end; a sequencing error may be responsible. V is TRBV19 and J is TRBJ1-5; no reliable D call. This CDR3 contains 15 residues. CDR1 is LNHDA, CDR2 SQIVND, per germline (reference sequence). CDR3 in amino acids: CASTPQITQNRPQHF. Here the CDR3 DNA reads TGTGCCAGTACCCCACAGATAACCCAGAATCGGCCCCAGCATTTT.

About this clone itself: At one end, the junction sequence differs from germline, possibly due to a read error. The chain couples TRBV9 to TRBJ2-7, with 7 nucleotides matching TRBD1. CDR1 SGDLS and CDR2 YYNGEE come from the germline V gene. This CDR3 is built from 15 residues. The CDR3 DNA sequence: TGTGCCAGCAGCGCGGGGACAGCATCGACCTACGGGCAGTACTTC. Its protein is CASSAGTASTYGQYF. Using reference TRBV9 and TRBJ2-7 for the parts outside the CDR3, the full variable domain is DSGVTQTPKHLITATGQRVTLRCSPRSGDLSVYWYQQSLDQGLQFLIQYYNGEERAKGNILERFSAQQFPDLHSELNLSSLELGDSALYFCASSAGTASTYGQYFGPGTRLTVT.

This chain links TRBV5-1 with TRBJ2-5, with 7 positions matching TRBD1. Per germline, CDR1 SGHRS and CDR2 YFSETQ. The V and J ends lost 6 bases and 5 bases, in that order; junction bases with no gene match: 16. The CDR3 consists of 16 residues. The CDR3 nucleotides read TGCGCCAGCACCGGCGTCGCGGGCCCCAGGGGGGAGACCCAGTACTTC. Protein product: CASTGVAGPRGETQYF.

The J gene is TRBJ2-5, the V gene TRBV7-2, with 14 bases fitting TRBD2. With 5 bases clipped from V and 5 bases from J, the junction kept 13 bases outside the gene matches. Germline loops: CDR1 SGHTA, CDR2 FQGNSA. The CDR3 has 18 amino acids. Written as DNA, the CDR3 is TGTGCCAGCAGCCACGGGACTAGCGGGAGCTCTGTCGTGGAGACCCAGTACTTC. It translates to CASSHGTSGSSVVETQYF.

The chain recombines TRBV6-1 with TRBJ2-6; tentative D call: TRBD1 (6 bases). Trimming pared 5 bases from V and 4 bases from J, leaving 9 bases between. In germline, CDR1 is MNHNS, CDR2 SASEGT. CDR3 length equals 14 residues. The CDR3 DNA reads as TGTGCCAGCAGTCGGACAGACGGGGCCAACGTCCTGACTTTC. This encodes CASSRTDGANVLTF.

This chain connects TRBV5-1 to TRBJ2-7; no clear D. Deletions cut 0 bases from V and 0 bases from J, with 7 bases between. Germline lookup yields CDR1 SGHRS and CDR2 YFSETQ. CDR3 length equals 14 residues. The CDR3 reads CASSLGWSSYEQYF. The CDR3 DNA reads TGCGCCAGCAGCTTGGGCTGGAGCTCCTACGAGCAGTACTTC.

The chain is built from TRBV28 and TRBJ2-7, with a weak D call TRBD1 (6 bases). Trimming shortened V by 9 bases and J by 3 bases, and 21 bases separated the two germline ends. CDR3 size: 15 residues. Germline V gene lookup returns CDR1 MDHEN and CDR2 SYDVKM. CDR3: CASASRDTYLYEQYF. The CDR3 DNA is TGTGCCAGTGCGTCCCGGGACACCTACCTCTACGAGCAGTACTTC. Filled out from reference TRBV28 and TRBJ2-7, the complete variable domain reads DVKVTQSSRYLVKRTGEKVFLECVQDMDHENMFWYRQDPGLGLRLIYFSYDVKMKEKGDIPEGYSVSREKKERFSLILESASTNQTSMYLCASASRDTYLYEQYFGPGTRLTVT.

The chain recombines TRBV28 with TRBJ2-7, with TRBD2 as a possible D gene (7 bases). V lost 7 bases and J 5 bases, leaving 21 bases between the germline ends. The length of the CDR3 is 15 residues. CDR1 and CDR2 (germline): MDHEN, SYDVKM. The CDR3 spells CASIPGGGIRNEQYF. In DNA form, the CDR3 reads TGTGCCAGCATCCCGGGGGGCGGGATCAGGAACGAGCAGTACTTC.

This clone has a handful of counts. The rearrangement links TRBV6-6 to TRBJ1-5, with D tentatively TRBD1 (6 bases). V lost 5 bases and J lost 4, with 9 bases in between. Germline V gene lookup returns CDR1 MNHNY and CDR2 SVGAGI (reference sequence). The CDR3 loop spans 13 amino acids. For the CDR3, the DNA is TGTGCCAGCAGTCAACAGGGAAATCAGCCCCAGCATTTT. Encoded protein: CASSQQGNQPQHF.

This chain uses TRBV27 with TRBJ1-1; tentatively, D is TRBD1 (6 bases). Between the trimmed V and J ends, which lost 2 bases and 0 bases, there was a span of 16 bases. The CDR3 has 17 residues. Germline V gives CDR1 MNHEY, CDR2 SMNVEV (reference sequence). CDR3 DNA: TGTGCCAGCAGTTTAAGTCGGCAGGGGTTCATGAACACTGAAGCTTTCTTT. Its translation: CASSLSRQGFMNTEAFF.

The rearrangement links TRBV28 to TRBJ2-1; 7 positions agree with TRBD2. Per the germline V gene, CDR1 is MDHEN and CDR2 is SYDVKM. The V and J ends lost 5 bases and 10 bases, in that order; junction bases with no gene match: 14. CDR3 length: 15 residues. The CDR3 protein is CASSPGGGPGGEQFF. In DNA form, the CDR3 reads TGTGCCAGCAGTCCGGGGGGAGGGCCGGGCGGAGAGCAGTTCTTC. Using reference TRBV28 and TRBJ2-1 for the parts outside the CDR3, the full variable domain is DVKVTQSSRYLVKRTGEKVFLECVQDMDHENMFWYRQDPGLGLRLIYFSYDVKMKEKGDIPEGYSVSREKKERFSLILESASTNQTSMYLCASSPGGGPGGEQFFGPGTRLTVL.

This clone was seen only once. V gene TRBV11-1 combines with J gene TRBJ2-5, with TRBD2 matching 15 bases. Germline assignment: CDR1 SGHAT and CDR2 FQDESV (reference sequence). The CDR3 spans 18 residues. With V trimmed by 5 bases and J by 2 bases, 9 bases remained unmatched. The CDR3 sequence: CASSLGLAGGRRQETQYF. CDR3 DNA sequence: TGTGCCAGCAGCCTCGGACTAGCGGGAGGGCGCCGTCAAGAGACCCAGTACTTC.

In this sample, this clone turned up a few times. The chain combines TRBV27 with TRBJ2-1; TRBD2 agrees at 13 bases. Germline CDR1 is MNHEY and CDR2 is SMNVEV (reference sequence). V lost 4 bases to trimming and J lost 8 bases; unmatched junction nucleotides: 14. The CDR3 runs 18 residues. As DNA, the CDR3 is TGTGCCAGCAGTTCCCCCATAGGACTAGCGGGAGTGGTGGATGAGCAGTTCTTC. Translating gives CASSSPIGLAGVVDEQFF.

The rearrangement joins TRBV7-8 to TRBJ1-2; D gene unclear. Germline V CDR1 and CDR2: SGHVS, FQNEAQ. This CDR3 has 13 residues. V lost 5 bases and J 0 bases, leaving 7 bases between the germline ends. The CDR3 protein is CASSPDSNYGYTF. The CDR3 DNA sequence: TGTGCCAGCAGCCCGGACTCTAACTATGGCTACACCTTC.

This clone was seen only once. This CDR3 reads CASSDGTSGNNEQFF. In DNA form, the CDR3 reads TGTGCCAGCAGCGACGGGACTAGCGGGAACAATGAGCAGTTCTTC. The chain has TRBV7-9 and TRBJ2-1; 13 bases map to TRBD2. The CDR3 spans 15 residues. CDR1 SEHNR and CDR2 FQNEAQ come from the germline V gene (reference sequence). The J segment lost 5 bases and the V segment lost 5 bases, leaving 3 bases of the junction unmatched.

The CDR3 coding sequence is TGCGCCAGCAGCCAAGATCATTATGGCGGGGGTTCCTACGAGCAGTACTTC. Its protein is CASSQDHYGGGSYEQYF. This sequence joins TRBV4-1 and TRBJ2-7, with 7 bases fitting TRBD2. CDR3 size: 17 residues. The V and J ends lost 0 bases and 1 base, in that order; junction bases with no gene match: 9. The germline V gene encodes CDR1 MGHRA and CDR2 YSYEKL.